This TCR beta chain came from a study of technical replicates of blood from a few donors. Data came from immunoSEQ multiplex PCR; TCRdb stores just in-frame clones and leaves some out. This table holds roughly 79,000 clones, roughly 91% found once. The CDR3 contains 12 residues. Trimming removed 5 bases from V and 3 bases from J; junction bases left unmatched: 1. Germline CDR1 is MDHEN and CDR2 is SYDVKM. The origin of this receptor is a human donor in good health. Some clones in this sample may be carry-over from other donors' samples. The chain couples TRBV28 to TRBJ2-7; 7 bases are a match to TRBD2. Sequenced material: T cells isolated from PBMCs. The CDR3 reads CASSTSDYEQYF. CDR3 nucleotides: TGTGCCAGCAGTACTAGCGACTACGAGCAGTACTTC.